This T cell receptor beta chain was recorded in a study of cytomegalovirus exposure and HLA in healthy donors. General study points: The CMV antigen specificity of a few CMV-associated chains was confirmed through in vitro analysis. TCR beta V segments were, for the most part, productive about 87% or about 30% of the time in an earlier analysis. The study carried out a later analysis of TCR beta sequences. It associated 15,000 to 20,000 of them with specific HLA alleles at a false discovery rate of 0.05.

The PCR made use of 60 Vbeta and 13 Jbeta primers. Assay used: immunoSEQ multiplex PCR; TCRdb lists only in-frame clones, some missing. The top ten clones hold roughly 5% of a sample with about 180,000 clones, around 82% of them seen once. With 5 bases clipped from V and 5 bases from J, the junction kept 5 bases outside the gene matches. Germline values: CDR1 SGHTA, CDR2 FQGNSA. The CDR3 contains 14 residues. Nominally healthy donors provided the samples, though records likely missed some immune exposures. With regard to this clone: Its cognate antigen is unknown.

Sequences were obtained from PBMCs. The chain combines TRBV7-2 with TRBJ2-3; 9 nucleotides line up with TRBD2. This clonotype originated in a man in his forties in good health and CMV-seronegative. The CDR3 is CASSRGGAGDTQYF. CDR3 bases: TGTGCCAGCAGCCGCGGGGGGGCCGGAGATACGCAGTATTTT.